This TCR beta chain was retrieved from a study of CXCR3-negative and CXCR3-positive naive CD8 T cells. Overall study findings and caveats: Comparably high diversity was seen in both naive subsets, and much lower diversity in memory CD8+ cells. Both naive subsets, CXCR3-negative and CXCR3-positive, displayed similar TRBV-TRBJ usage, unlike memory cells. CXCR3-negative naive cells had less hydrophobic TRB CDR3s than did CXCR3-positive naive cells.

Germline V gene sequence: CDR1 MDHEN, CDR2 SYDVKM. This CDR3 has 14 residues. As for this clonotype: The antigen is undetermined.

300,000 cells per CD8+ T cell subset were flow-sorted in triplicate. cDNA libraries for TRB were generated by 5' RACE incorporating UMI labels. TCRdb reworked the 5' RACE reads into one entry per CDR3 protein, no DNA. Recorded for this sample: 49,000 or so distinct CDR3 sequences. The sample comprised naive CXCR3+ CD8+ T cells from blood. The subset is: CD45RO-CCR7+CD27+CD95- naive CD8+ T cells expressing CXCR3 (TNR3+). This clonotype was sampled from a human donor in good health. Some clones in this sample may be carry-over from other donors' samples. The chain recombines TRBV28 with TRBJ2-7; the TCRdb D gene call, TRBD1, has no DNA to confirm it. The CDR3 protein is CASTSIRQGYEQYF.